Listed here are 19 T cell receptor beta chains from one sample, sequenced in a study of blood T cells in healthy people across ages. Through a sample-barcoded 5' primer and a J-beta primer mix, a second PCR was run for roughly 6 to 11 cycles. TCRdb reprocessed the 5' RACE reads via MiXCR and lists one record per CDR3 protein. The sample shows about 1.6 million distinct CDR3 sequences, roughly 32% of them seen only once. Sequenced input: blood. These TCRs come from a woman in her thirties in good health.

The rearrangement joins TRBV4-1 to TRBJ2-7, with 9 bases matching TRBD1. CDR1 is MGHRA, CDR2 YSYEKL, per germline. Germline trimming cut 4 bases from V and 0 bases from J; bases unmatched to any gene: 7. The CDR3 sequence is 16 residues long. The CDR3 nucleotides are TGCGCCAGCAGCCTAACTGGGACAGGGATCTCCTACGAGCAGTACTTC. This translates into CASSLTGTGISYEQYF.

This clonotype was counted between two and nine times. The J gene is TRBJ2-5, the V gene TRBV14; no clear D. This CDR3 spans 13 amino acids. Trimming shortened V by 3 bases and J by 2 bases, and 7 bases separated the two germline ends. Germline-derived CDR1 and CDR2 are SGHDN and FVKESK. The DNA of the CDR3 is TGTGCCAGCAGCCAGCAGACACAAGAGACCCAGTACTTC. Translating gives CASSQQTQETQYF.

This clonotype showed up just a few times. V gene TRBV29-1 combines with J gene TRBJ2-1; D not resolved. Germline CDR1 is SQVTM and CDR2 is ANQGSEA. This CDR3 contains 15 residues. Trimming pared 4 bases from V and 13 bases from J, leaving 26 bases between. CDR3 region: CSVVLSGVTVLHQFF. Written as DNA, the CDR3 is TGCAGCGTTGTTCTGAGTGGGGTTACAGTGCTACATCAGTTCTTC.

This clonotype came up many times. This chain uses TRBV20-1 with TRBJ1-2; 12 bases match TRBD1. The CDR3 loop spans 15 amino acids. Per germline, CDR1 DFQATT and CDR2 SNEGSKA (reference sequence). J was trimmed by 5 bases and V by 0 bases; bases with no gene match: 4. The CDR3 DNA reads TGCAGTGCTAGAGACGGGGACAGGGGGCCGTATGGCTACACCTTC. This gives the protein CSARDGDRGPYGYTF.

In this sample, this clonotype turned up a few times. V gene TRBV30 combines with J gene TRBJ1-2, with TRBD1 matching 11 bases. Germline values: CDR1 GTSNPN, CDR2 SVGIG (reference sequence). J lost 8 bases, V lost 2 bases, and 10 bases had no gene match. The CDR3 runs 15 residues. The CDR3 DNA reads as TGTGCCTGGAGTCCGTCGGACAGGGGGCCTCGGGGCTACACCTTC. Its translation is CAWSPSDRGPRGYTF.

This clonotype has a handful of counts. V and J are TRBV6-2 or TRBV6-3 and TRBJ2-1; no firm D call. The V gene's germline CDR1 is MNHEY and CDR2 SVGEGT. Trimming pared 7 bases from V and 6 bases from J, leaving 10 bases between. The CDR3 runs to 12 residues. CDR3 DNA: TGTGCCAGCATGGTCGGGCGCAATGAGCAGTTCTTC. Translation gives CASMVGRNEQFF.

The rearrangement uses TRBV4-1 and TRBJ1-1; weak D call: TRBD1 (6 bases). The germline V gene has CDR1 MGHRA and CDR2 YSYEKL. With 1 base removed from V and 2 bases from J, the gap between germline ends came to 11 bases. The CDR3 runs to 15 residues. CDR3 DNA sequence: TGCGCCAGCAGCCAAGCTCGAGGGGGTAACACTGAAGCTTTCTTT. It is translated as CASSQARGGNTEAFF.

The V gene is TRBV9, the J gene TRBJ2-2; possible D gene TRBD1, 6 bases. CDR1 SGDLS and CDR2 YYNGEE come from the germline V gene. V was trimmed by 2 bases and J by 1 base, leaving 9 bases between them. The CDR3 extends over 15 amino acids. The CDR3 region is CASSVSQGNTGELFF. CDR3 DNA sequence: TGTGCCAGCAGCGTCTCACAGGGGAACACCGGGGAGCTGTTTTTT.

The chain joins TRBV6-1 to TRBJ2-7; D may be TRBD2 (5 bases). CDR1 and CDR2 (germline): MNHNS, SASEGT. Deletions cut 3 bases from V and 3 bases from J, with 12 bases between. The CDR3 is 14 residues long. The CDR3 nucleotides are TGTGCCAGCAGTGATTTTTTCGGAGGCTACGAGCAGTACTTC. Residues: CASSDFFGGYEQYF.

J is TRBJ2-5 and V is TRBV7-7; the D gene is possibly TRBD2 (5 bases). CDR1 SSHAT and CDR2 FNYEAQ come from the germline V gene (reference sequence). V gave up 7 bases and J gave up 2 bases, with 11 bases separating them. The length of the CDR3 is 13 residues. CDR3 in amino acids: CASNQTGQETQYF. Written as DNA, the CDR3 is TGTGCCAGCAACCAGACGGGGCAAGAGACCCAGTACTTC.

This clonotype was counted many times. This CDR3 is CASSLDGQGWGYTF. The CDR3 nucleotides read TGTGCCAGCAGCTTAGATGGGCAGGGCTGGGGCTACACCTTC. The chain employs TRBV7-2 and TRBJ1-2; D possibly corresponds to TRBD1 (5 bases). The V gene lost 1 base and the J gene lost 8 bases, with 14 bases spanning the gap. The germline CDR1 and CDR2 sequences are SGHTA and FQGNSA. The CDR3 is 14 amino acids.

CDR3 coding DNA: TGTGCCAGCTTAACGGCTACAGATACGCAGTATTTT. This sequence encodes CASLTATDTQYF. The chain carries TRBV14 and TRBJ2-3; D gene uncertain. Germline V gives CDR1 SGHDN, CDR2 FVKESK. This CDR3 comprises 12 residues. Trimming took off 8 bases at V and 3 bases at J, with 9 bases between the two ends. Full variable domain (rest looked up from reference TRBV14 and TRBJ2-3): EAGVTQFPSHSVIEKGQTVTLRCDPISGHDNLYWYRRVMGKEIKFLLHFVKESKQDESGMPNNRFLAERTGGTYSTLKVQPAELEDSGVYFCASLTATDTQYFGPGTRLTVL.

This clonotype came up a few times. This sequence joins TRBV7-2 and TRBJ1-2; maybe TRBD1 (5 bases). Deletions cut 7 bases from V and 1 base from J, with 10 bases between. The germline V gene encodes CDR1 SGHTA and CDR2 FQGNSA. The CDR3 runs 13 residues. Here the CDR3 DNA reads TGTGCCAGCACGGGGGGAAATAACTATGGCTACACCTTC. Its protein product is CASTGGNNYGYTF.

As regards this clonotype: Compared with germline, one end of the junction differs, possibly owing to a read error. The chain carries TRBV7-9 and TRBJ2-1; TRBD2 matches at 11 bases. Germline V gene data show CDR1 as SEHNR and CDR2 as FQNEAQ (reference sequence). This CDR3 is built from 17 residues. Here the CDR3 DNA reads TGTGCCAGCAGCCCCGGACTAGCGGGCCCCCTCTACAATGGGCAGTTCTTC. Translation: CASSPGLAGPLYNGQFF. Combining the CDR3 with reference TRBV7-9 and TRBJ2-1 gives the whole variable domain DTGVSQNPRHKITKRGQNVTFRCDPISEHNRLYWYRQTLGQGPEFLTYFQNEAQLEKSRLLSDRFSAERPKGSFSTLEIQRTEQGDSAMYLCASSPGLAGPLYNGQFFGPGTRLTVL.

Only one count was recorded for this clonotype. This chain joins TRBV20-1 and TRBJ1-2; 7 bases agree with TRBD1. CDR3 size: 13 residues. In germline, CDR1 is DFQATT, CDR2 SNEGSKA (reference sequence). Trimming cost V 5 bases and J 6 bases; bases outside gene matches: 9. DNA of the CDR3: TGCAGTGCTTCCCGACAGGGTGGCAATGGCTACACCTTC. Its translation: CSASRQGGNGYTF.

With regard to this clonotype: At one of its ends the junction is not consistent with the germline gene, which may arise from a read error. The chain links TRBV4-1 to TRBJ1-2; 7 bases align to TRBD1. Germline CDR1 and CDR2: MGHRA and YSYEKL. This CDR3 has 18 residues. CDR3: CASSQEIAGTASYYGHTF. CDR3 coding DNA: TGCGCCAGCAGCCAAGAAATAGCCGGGACAGCATCGTACTATGGCCACACCTTC.

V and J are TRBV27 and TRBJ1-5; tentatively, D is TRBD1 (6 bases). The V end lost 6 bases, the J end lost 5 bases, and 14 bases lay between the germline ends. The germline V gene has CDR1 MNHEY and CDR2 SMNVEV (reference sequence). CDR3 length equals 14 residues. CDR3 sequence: CASRQSRGDQPQHF. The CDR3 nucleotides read TGTGCCAGCAGACAGTCCAGGGGAGATCAGCCCCAGCATTTT.

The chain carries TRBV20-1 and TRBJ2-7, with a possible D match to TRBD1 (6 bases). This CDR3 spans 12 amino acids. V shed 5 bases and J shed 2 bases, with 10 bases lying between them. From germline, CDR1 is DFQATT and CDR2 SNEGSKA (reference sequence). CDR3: CSAEDRPYEQYF. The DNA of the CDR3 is TGCAGTGCTGAAGACAGGCCCTACGAGCAGTACTTC.

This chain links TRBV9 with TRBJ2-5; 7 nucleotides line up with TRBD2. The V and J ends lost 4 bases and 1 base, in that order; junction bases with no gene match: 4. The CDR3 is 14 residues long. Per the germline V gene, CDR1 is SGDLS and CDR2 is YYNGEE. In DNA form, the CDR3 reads TGTGCCAGCAGCCGTTCTAGCGGCCAAGAGACCCAGTACTTC. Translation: CASSRSSGQETQYF.